This T cell receptor (beta chain) was sequenced in a study of human versus mouse CDR3 diversity and MHC coevolution. Study-level information: Valid reads per sample ranged from about 0.6 x 10^7 to 1.7 x 10^7.

With 0 bases removed from V and 4 bases from J, the gap between germline ends came to 16 bases. Looked up from germline, CDR1 is MGHRA and CDR2 is YSYEKL. This CDR3 has 17 residues. Assay used: immunoSEQ multiplex PCR; TCRdb lists only in-frame clones, some missing. Of 55,000 to 65,000 clones in the sample, approximately 94% are singletons; the top ten hold about 20%. This clone was recorded only once. The antigen is unknown. General observations from the study: In humans, T-cell selection involved several MHC II alleles. Among all groups, two of three human donors showed least clonal inequality. Human CDR3s averaged more deletions and insertions than mouse CDR3s.

The TCR comes from a person in their sixties in good health. The specimen sequenced was naive CD4+ T cells from blood. Stated subset: CD45RO-negative CD62L-positive naive CD4 T cells. This chain uses TRBV4-1 with TRBJ1-5; possible D gene TRBD1, 5 bases. The CDR3 region has the DNA TGCGCCAGCAGCCAAGATCTTGGGGGGTGGAGGAATCAGCCCCAGCATTTT. Amino acid sequence: CASSQDLGGWRNQPQHF.